The entry that follows covers one TCR beta chain sequence. Its target is not known. The V gene lost 4 bases and the J gene lost 0 bases, with 7 bases spanning the gap. Germline V gene sequence: CDR1 MNHEY, CDR2 SMNVEV (reference sequence). CDR3 size: 14 residues. This entry belongs to a study of identical twins. General observations from the study: Cross-sectional statistics underpinned the conclusions; the same donors were not followed. There is a chance that invariant MAIT and iNKT cells partially muddied zero-insertion analyses. A lower insertion count was a feature of abundant cord blood beta clonotypes, with no such feature in memory repertoires.

TCRdb processed the 5' RACE reads anew with MiXCR; each CDR3 protein has one entry. The sample lists hundreds of thousands of distinct CDR3 sequences; around 8.6% were seen once. The sample also formed part of further work on yellow fever vaccine responses in identical twins.

This chain links TRBV27 with TRBJ2-1; no definite D call. The sequenced material came from PBMCs. This sequence was found in a woman aged 18-29 years in good health. The CDR3 nucleotides are TGTGCCAGCAGTTGGACGAGCTCCTACAATGAGCAGTTCTTC. It codes for CASSWTSSYNEQFF.